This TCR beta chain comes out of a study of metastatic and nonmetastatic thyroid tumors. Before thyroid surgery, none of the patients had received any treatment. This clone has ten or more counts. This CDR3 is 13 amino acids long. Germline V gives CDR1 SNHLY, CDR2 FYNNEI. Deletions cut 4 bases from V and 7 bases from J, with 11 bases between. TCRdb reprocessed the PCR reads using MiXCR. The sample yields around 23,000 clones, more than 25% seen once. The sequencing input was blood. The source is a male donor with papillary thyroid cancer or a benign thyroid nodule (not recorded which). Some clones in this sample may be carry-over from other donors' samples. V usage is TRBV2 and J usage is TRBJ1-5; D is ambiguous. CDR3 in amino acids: CASSVNRRQPQHF. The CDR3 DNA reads TGTGCCAGCAGTGTAAACCGCCGACAGCCCCAGCATTTT.